Presented here are 9 T cell receptor beta chains from one specimen sequenced in a study of identical twins. MiXCR was run by TCRdb on the 5' RACE reads, yielding one entry per CDR3 protein. The sample holds hundreds of thousands of distinct CDR3 sequences, about 9.4% seen once. These records were also assigned to another study, of yellow fever vaccine responses in identical twins.

Specimen: PBMCs. These receptors were collected from a woman younger than 35 in good health.

This clonotype appeared a few times. The V gene is TRBV9, the J gene TRBJ2-5, with TRBD2 identical over 11 bases. V dropped 4 bases and J dropped 0; count of bases not matched to a gene: 2. This CDR3 region has 15 residues. CDR1 and CDR2 (germline): SGDLS, YYNGEE. This chain's CDR3 is CASSLAGGHQETQYF. CDR3 DNA: TGTGCCAGCAGCCTAGCGGGGGGACACCAAGAGACCCAGTACTTC.

Ten or more counts support this clonotype. The chain is built from TRBV5-1 and TRBJ2-1; TRBD1 matches at 7 bases. This CDR3 is built from 16 residues. With 4 bases clipped from V and 8 bases from J, the junction kept 15 bases outside the gene matches. Germline V lookup: CDR1 SGHRS, CDR2 YFSETQ. CDR3 region: CASSPRLGTVGYEQFF. In nucleotides, the CDR3 is TGCGCCAGCAGCCCCCGATTAGGGACAGTTGGCTATGAGCAGTTCTTC.

This clonotype was detected ten times or more. The chain carries TRBV12-3 or TRBV12-4 and TRBJ1-5; 7 bases agree with TRBD1. The CDR3 length is 15 residues. J was trimmed by 5 bases and V by 1 base; bases with no gene match: 5. CDR3 in DNA: TGTGCCAGCAGTTTAGGGGCAGGGGGTGATCAGCCCCAGCATTTT. This translates into CASSLGAGGDQPQHF.

The chain joins TRBV27 to TRBJ2-3; 10 bases are shared with TRBD2. Germline V gene lookup returns CDR1 MNHEY and CDR2 SMNVEV (reference sequence). J lost 5 bases, V lost 3 bases, and 8 bases had no gene match. This CDR3 is built from 16 residues. The CDR3 spells CASSFSSGGAGDTQYF. Written as DNA, the CDR3 is TGTGCCAGCAGTTTTTCCAGCGGGGGGGCTGGAGATACGCAGTATTTT.

This clonotype was observed at least ten times. The V and J genes are TRBV4-3 and TRBJ2-5; D may correspond to TRBD1 or TRBD2 (5 bases each). CDR1 and CDR2 from the germline V gene are LGHNA and YSLEER. The V and J ends lost 7 bases and 5 bases respectively, with 20 bases between them. The CDR3 runs 15 residues. The CDR3 spells CASITRLPEGETQYF. The CDR3 region has the DNA TGCGCCAGCATAACCCGACTCCCCGAGGGGGAGACCCAGTACTTC.

The chain links TRBV20-1 to TRBJ2-7, with D perhaps TRBD1 (6 bases). The CDR3 sequence is 17 residues long. Per the germline V gene, CDR1 is DFQATT and CDR2 is SNEGSKA (reference sequence). V was trimmed by 3 bases and J by 0 bases, leaving 21 bases between them. CDR3 protein: CSASQGGIQLSSYEQYF. In DNA, the CDR3 is TGCAGTGCTAGCCAAGGGGGAATACAGCTATCCTCCTACGAGCAGTACTTC.

About this clonotype itself: Given a much more abundant clone one base away, this may be a read error. Because the CDR3's place on the DNA is in doubt, the DNA is left out and the CDR3 is given as listed by TCRdb. V and J are TRBV29-1 and TRBJ2-7; the D call of TRBD1 is as the table states it, not checked on the DNA. Per germline, CDR1 SQVTM and CDR2 ANQGSEA. The CDR3 extends over 12 residues, inclusive of both ends. The CDR3 here is CSVGQGSYEQHF.

V is TRBV3-1 and J is TRBJ1-4; D is possibly TRBD1 (5 bases). The CDR3 is made up of 14 amino acids. V lost 2 bases to trimming and J lost 5 bases, with 9 bases between them. The germline CDR1 and CDR2 sequences are LGHDT and YNNKEL (reference sequence). The CDR3 reads CASSQSGGNEKLFF. The CDR3 nucleotides are TGTGCCAGCAGCCAATCGGGGGGAAATGAAAAACTGTTTTTT.

This clonotype was observed a few times. This rearrangement joins TRBV19 to TRBJ2-7; D unresolved. CDR1 and CDR2 from the germline V gene are LNHDA and SQIVND (reference sequence). CDR3 length: 13 amino acids. Trimming left V 1 base short and J 6 bases short, with 10 bases between. CDR3 protein: CASSIGYRSEQYF. CDR3 DNA: TGTGCCAGTAGTATAGGGTATCGAAGCGAGCAGTACTTC.